The 22 T cell receptor beta chains below all came from one sample that was sequenced in a study of blood T cell repertoires in COVID-19 (TCRdb year 2020). The library relied on the immunoSEQ multiplex PCR assay. Held by TCRdb, this immuneACCESS table contains in-frame sequences only and omits some clones. Under half of the omission traces to an unresolved V gene where checked; the cause of the rest is unknown. This sample holds 20,000 or so clones; 88% were observed only once. The ten largest clones capture roughly 3.2% of the sample. The material sequenced was peripheral blood. The source of these receptors is a human donor in a cohort sampled during active COVID-19.

The chain combines TRBV6-6 with TRBJ1-4; 12 positions agree with TRBD1. The ends lost 5 bases at V and 5 bases at J; junction bases unmatched: 9. The CDR3 length is 17 residues. CDR1 is MNHNY and CDR2 is SVGAGI in the germline V gene (reference sequence). DNA of the CDR3: TGTGCCAGCAGTCACCGGGACAGGGGGCTACTGAATGAAAAACTGTTTTTT. Amino acid sequence: CASSHRDRGLLNEKLFF.

The chain has TRBV6-5 and TRBJ2-5; TRBD2 matches 11 bases. The CDR3 has 13 amino acids. The germline V gene has CDR1 MNHEY and CDR2 SVGAGI. V dropped 8 bases and J dropped 5; count of bases not matched to a gene: 4. The DNA of the CDR3 is TGTGCCAGCTCGGCTAGCGGGAGGGAGACCCAGTACTTC. As protein: CASSASGRETQYF.

This sequence joins TRBV5-1 and TRBJ2-2, with D possibly being TRBD2 (6 bases). This CDR3 comprises 15 residues. The V end lost 4 bases, the J end lost 7 bases, and 17 bases lay between the germline ends. Germline V CDR1 and CDR2: SGHRS, YFSETQ. The CDR3 DNA sequence: TGCGCCAGCAGCCAACGGGAGAGGCGAATCGGGGAGCTGTTTTTT. As protein: CASSQRERRIGELFF.

The chain employs TRBV3-1 (or the pseudogene TRBV3-2) and TRBJ1-6, with D tentatively TRBD1 (5 bases). This CDR3 has 14 amino acids. Germline V gene sequence: CDR1 LGHDT, CDR2 YNNKEL (reference sequence). The V end was cut by 5 bases, the J end by 8 bases, with 13 bases between. CDR3: CASSGRVRDSPLHF. DNA for the CDR3: TGTGCCAGCAGCGGGAGGGTCAGGGATTCACCCCTCCACTTT.

This clone showed up just a few times. The chain is built from TRBV4-1 and TRBJ2-1; 9 positions match TRBD2. Germline V lookup: CDR1 MGHRA, CDR2 YSYEKL. This CDR3 spans 18 amino acids. Trimming cost V 3 bases and J 5 bases; bases outside gene matches: 14. The CDR3 region has the DNA TGCGCCAGCAGCCACCCTCGTTGGACTAGCGACGGCCACAATGAGCAGTTCTTC. Protein: CASSHPRWTSDGHNEQFF.

J is TRBJ1-1 and V is TRBV11-3; D is uncertain. Germline assignment: CDR1 SGHNT and CDR2 YENEEA. The CDR3 is 13 amino acids. V dropped 0 bases and J dropped 1 base, with 3 bases sitting between them. Here the CDR3 DNA reads TGTGCCAGCAGCTTAGAGAGGAACACTGAAGCTTTCTTT. It yields the protein CASSLERNTEAFF.

The V gene is TRBV28, the J gene TRBJ1-2, with a possible D match to TRBD1 (6 bases). Germline V gene lookup returns CDR1 MDHEN and CDR2 SYDVKM. V dropped 9 bases and J dropped 5 bases, with 16 bases sitting between them. The CDR3 is 13 amino acids. The CDR3 region is CASTTQGDYGYTF. CDR3 bases: TGTGCCAGTACTACACAGGGAGATTATGGCTACACCTTC.

In its sample, this clone was seen once. V is TRBV5-1 and J is TRBJ2-1; 10 nucleotides align to TRBD2. Per germline, CDR1 SGHRS and CDR2 YFSETQ. The CDR3 sequence is 18 residues long. V shed 7 bases, J shed 10 bases, and the junction held 23 bases outside the gene matches. The CDR3 coding sequence is TGCGCCAGCCAGACAGGAGAGTCAACACTAGCGGGACGCGGGGAGCAGTTCTTC. Its translation is CASQTGESTLAGRGEQFF. The whole variable domain, remainder taken from reference TRBV5-1 and TRBJ2-1, is KAGVTQTPRYLIKTRGQQVTLSCSPISGHRSVSWYQQTPGQGLQFLFEYFSETQRNKGNFPGRFSGRQFSNSRSEMNVSTLELGDSALYLCASQTGESTLAGRGEQFFGPGTRLTVL.

The CDR3 is CATGPWGGNQPQHF. CDR3 DNA: TGTGCCACCGGTCCTTGGGGGGGCAATCAGCCCCAGCATTTT. V and J are TRBV19 and TRBJ1-5; a possible D gene is TRBD1 (5 bases). Trimming shortened V by 10 bases and J by 2 bases, and 15 bases separated the two germline ends. This CDR3 has 14 residues. Germline-derived CDR1 and CDR2 are LNHDA and SQIVND (reference sequence).

The rearrangement links TRBV12-3 or TRBV12-4 to TRBJ2-7, with D unresolved. The CDR3 sequence is 12 residues long. The V and J ends lost 3 bases and 5 bases respectively, with 8 bases between them. CDR3 amino acids: CASSFLADEQYF. DNA of the CDR3: TGTGCCAGCAGTTTTTTAGCCGACGAGCAGTACTTC.

Worth noting for this clone: Other DNA sequences in this specimen translate into the identical CDR3. The chain employs TRBV3-1 (or the pseudogene TRBV3-2) and TRBJ1-1; weak D call: TRBD1 (5 bases). CDR3 length: 13 residues. Trimming removed 0 bases from V and 11 bases from J, with 13 bases in between. Germline CDR1 reads LGHDT; CDR2 reads YNNKEL (reference sequence). CDR3 sequence reads: CASSQDPGTGAFF. Here the CDR3 DNA reads TGTGCCAGCAGCCAAGATCCCGGGACTGGGGCTTTCTTT.

This sequence joins TRBV6-5 and TRBJ1-5; 9 nucleotides match TRBD1. CDR3 size: 15 residues. Germline lookup yields CDR1 MNHEY and CDR2 SVGAGI. The ends lost 5 bases at V and 1 base at J; junction bases unmatched: 3. CDR3 in DNA: TGTGCCAGCAGTCCCGGGACAGGGAGCAATCAGCCCCAGCATTTT. Its translation is CASSPGTGSNQPQHF.

J is TRBJ1-2 and V is TRBV29-1; D possibly corresponds to TRBD1 (5 bases). Trimming removed 4 bases from V and 0 bases from J, with 12 bases in between. CDR1 is SQVTM and CDR2 is ANQGSEA in the germline V gene. The CDR3 covers 14 residues. The CDR3 DNA sequence: TGCAGCGTTGTGGGGGGTCTAGCTAACTATGGCTACACCTTC. Translated: CSVVGGLANYGYTF.

The V call is TRBV5-5, the J call TRBJ2-7, with D possibly being TRBD1 (5 bases). The CDR3 has 16 amino acids. Germline values: CDR1 SGHKS, CDR2 YYEKEE (reference sequence). V was clipped by 4 bases and J by 2 bases, with 19 bases between them. CDR3 DNA sequence: TGTGCCAGCAGCAGACAGCCATACTCTGATACCTACGAGCAGTACTTC. This codes for CASSRQPYSDTYEQYF.

The chain employs TRBV9 and TRBJ1-2; 7 positions agree with TRBD1. Germline CDR1 is SGDLS and CDR2 is YYNGEE. The CDR3 is 15 residues long. With 4 bases clipped from V and 6 bases from J, the junction kept 12 bases outside the gene matches. This chain's CDR3 is CASSPNTGTAHGYTF. The CDR3 nucleotides are TGTGCCAGCAGCCCCAACACCGGGACAGCTCATGGCTACACCTTC.

The gene calls are TRBV28 and TRBJ1-2; D remains ambiguous. The germline CDR1 and CDR2 sequences are MDHEN and SYDVKM. This CDR3 spans 11 amino acids. The germline V and J ends were trimmed by 8 bases and 8 bases, with 12 bases remaining between them. The CDR3 is CASAKSGGYTF. The CDR3 nucleotides are TGTGCCAGCGCGAAATCGGGGGGCTACACCTTC.

This chain uses TRBV7-3 with TRBJ2-4; D is perhaps TRBD2 (6 bases). The V gene lost 5 bases and the J gene lost 6 bases, with 20 bases spanning the gap. CDR1 and CDR2 (germline): SGHTA, FQGTGA. This CDR3 has 16 residues. The CDR3 sequence: CASSRNIRERRNIQYF. The CDR3 DNA follows: TGTGCCAGCAGCAGAAATATCCGGGAGCGAAGAAACATTCAGTACTTC.

The genes are TRBV6-1 and TRBJ2-7, with TRBD1 as a possible D gene (6 bases). The CDR3 loop spans 11 amino acids. Germline CDR1 and CDR2: MNHNS and SASEGT. The V end lost 3 bases, the J end lost 10 bases, and 10 bases lay between the germline ends. The CDR3 here is CASSERGKQYF. The CDR3 DNA sequence: TGTGCCAGCAGTGAGAGGGGGAAACAGTACTTC.

This chain uses TRBV15 with TRBJ2-7; possibly TRBD1 for D (6 bases). This CDR3 spans 15 amino acids. Trimming left V 2 bases short and J 2 bases short, with 13 bases between. Germline CDR1 LNHNV, CDR2 YYDKDF (reference sequence). The CDR3 DNA sequence: TGTGCCACCAGCAGATCGACAGGACAAGCCTACGAGCAGTACTTC. This gives the protein CATSRSTGQAYEQYF.

The rearrangement links TRBV25-1 to TRBJ1-1; possible D gene TRBD1, 6 bases. This CDR3 contains 13 residues. Deletions cut 7 bases from V and 3 bases from J, with 12 bases between. The germline CDR1 and CDR2 sequences are MGHDK and SYGVNS. The CDR3 loop reads CASTRQEHTEAFF. In nucleotides, the CDR3 is TGTGCCAGCACTCGACAGGAACACACTGAAGCTTTCTTT.

J is TRBJ2-7 and V is TRBV5-1; TRBD2 matches 11 bases. Looked up from germline, CDR1 is SGHRS and CDR2 is YFSETQ. The CDR3 totals 15 residues. V shed 2 bases, J shed 6 bases, and the junction held 7 bases outside the gene matches. CDR3 bases: TGCGCCAGCAGCTTCAGACTAGCGGGATCTAGCGAGCAGTACTTC. This translates into CASSFRLAGSSEQYF. Variable domain in full (rest from reference TRBV5-1 and TRBJ2-7): KAGVTQTPRYLIKTRGQQVTLSCSPISGHRSVSWYQQTPGQGLQFLFEYFSETQRNKGNFPGRFSGRQFSNSRSEMNVSTLELGDSALYLCASSFRLAGSSEQYFGPGTRLTVT.

This clone appeared once. This sequence joins TRBV5-1 and TRBJ1-1; the match to TRBD1 covers 9 bases. V dropped 5 bases and J dropped 5; count of bases not matched to a gene: 22. Germline V gene data show CDR1 as SGHRS and CDR2 as YFSETQ. The CDR3 runs to 19 residues. The chain's CDR3 is CASRMGLQGAGRVETEAFF. CDR3 in DNA: TGCGCCAGCAGGATGGGACTACAGGGGGCTGGCCGCGTTGAAACTGAAGCTTTCTTT.